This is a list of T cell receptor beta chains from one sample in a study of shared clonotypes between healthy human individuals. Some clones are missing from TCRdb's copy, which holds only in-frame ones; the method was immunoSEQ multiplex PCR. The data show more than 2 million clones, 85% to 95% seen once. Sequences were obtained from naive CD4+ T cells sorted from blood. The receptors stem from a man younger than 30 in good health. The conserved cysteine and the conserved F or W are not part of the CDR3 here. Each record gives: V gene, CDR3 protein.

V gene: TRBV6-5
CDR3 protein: ARTRRWVQETQY

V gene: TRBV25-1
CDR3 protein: ASSEYGGKGVTQY

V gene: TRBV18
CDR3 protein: ASSRTTGANVLT

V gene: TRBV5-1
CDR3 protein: ASSLLGRLGDTQY

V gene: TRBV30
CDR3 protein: AWSGEGNYGYT

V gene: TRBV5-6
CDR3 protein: ASSLGRRGETQY

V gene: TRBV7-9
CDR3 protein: ASSLEWSAEAF

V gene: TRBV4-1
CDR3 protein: ASSQGQVNTEAF

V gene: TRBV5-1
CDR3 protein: ASSLNEGETQY

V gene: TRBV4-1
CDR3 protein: ASSQDQGVNYGYT

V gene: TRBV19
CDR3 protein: ASSIPTGSGLAEQF

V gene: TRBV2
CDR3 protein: ASSEGTVNEKLF

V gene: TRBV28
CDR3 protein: ASSSPTSRDRGKYGYT

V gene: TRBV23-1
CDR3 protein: ASSQWGPEPGELF

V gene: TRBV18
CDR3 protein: ASSPGGQLGNEQF

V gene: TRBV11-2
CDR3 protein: ASSLGTGPPGTQY

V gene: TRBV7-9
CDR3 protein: ASRVPGKSEKLF

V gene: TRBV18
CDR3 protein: ASSPAPQETQY

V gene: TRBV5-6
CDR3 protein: ASSFAGEVTKY

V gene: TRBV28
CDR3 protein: ASSWGTTVYGYT

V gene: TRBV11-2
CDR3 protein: ASSTRQSHSYEQY

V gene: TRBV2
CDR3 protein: ASRATGAYEQY

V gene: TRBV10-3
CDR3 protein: AIRPGLAGDKEF

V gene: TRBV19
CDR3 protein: ASSLGLADQETQY

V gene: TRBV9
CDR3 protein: ASSRPGTNTGELF

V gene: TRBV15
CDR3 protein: ATSRDWSNQPQH

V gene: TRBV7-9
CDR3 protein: ASSLGDRDGEKLF

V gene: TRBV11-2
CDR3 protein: ASSPWEETQY

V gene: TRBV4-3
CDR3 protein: ASSVRTGDSPLH

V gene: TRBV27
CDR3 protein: ASSRELRGGRRNEQF

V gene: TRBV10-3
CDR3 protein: AISGGGQETQY

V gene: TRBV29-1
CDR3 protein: SVLLRGVYEQY

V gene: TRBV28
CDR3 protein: ASSQWTGELF

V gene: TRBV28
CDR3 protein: ASSLVGAQY

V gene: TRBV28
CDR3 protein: ASRGTADNYEQY

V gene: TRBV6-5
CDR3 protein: ASKDWGGKREQY

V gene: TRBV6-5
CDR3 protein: ASTNGGGYT

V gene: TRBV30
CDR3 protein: AWSREFGTTGGYSNQPQH

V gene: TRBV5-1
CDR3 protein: ASSAQGSGELF

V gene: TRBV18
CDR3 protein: ASSPKPPVATFTGELF

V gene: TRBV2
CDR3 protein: ASSGLTGAISTDTQY

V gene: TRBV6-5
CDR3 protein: ASSYSTGYYGYT

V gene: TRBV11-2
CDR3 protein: ASSSDRGREQY

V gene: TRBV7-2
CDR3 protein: ASSLGGLAGGFEQF

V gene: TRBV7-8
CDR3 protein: ASSSDGLYEQY